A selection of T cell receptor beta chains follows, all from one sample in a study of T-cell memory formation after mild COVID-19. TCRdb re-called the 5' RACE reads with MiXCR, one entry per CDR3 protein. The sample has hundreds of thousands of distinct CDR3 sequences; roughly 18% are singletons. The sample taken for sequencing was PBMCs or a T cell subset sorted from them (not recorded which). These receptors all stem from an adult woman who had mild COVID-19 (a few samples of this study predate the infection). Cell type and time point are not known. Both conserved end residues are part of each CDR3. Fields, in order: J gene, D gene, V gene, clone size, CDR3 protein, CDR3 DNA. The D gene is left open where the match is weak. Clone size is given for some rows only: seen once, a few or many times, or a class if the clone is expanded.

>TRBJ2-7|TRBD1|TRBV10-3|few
CATLAGQAYEQYF
TGTGCCACCCTGGCCGGACAGGCCTACGAGCAGTACTTC
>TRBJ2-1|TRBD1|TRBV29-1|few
CSVGRTGVGNEQFF
TGCAGCGTTGGAAGGACAGGGGTAGGCAATGAGCAGTTCTTC
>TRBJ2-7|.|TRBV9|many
CASSVAGSYEQYF
TGTGCCAGCAGCGTAGCTGGAAGCTACGAGCAGTACTTC
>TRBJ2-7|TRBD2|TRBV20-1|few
CSALPQGLAVAYEQYF
TGCAGTGCTCTTCCCCAGGGACTAGCGGTGGCCTACGAGCAGTACTTC
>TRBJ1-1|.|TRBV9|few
CASSGDGWNTEAFF
TGTGCCAGCAGCGGGGACGGATGGAACACTGAAGCTTTCTTT
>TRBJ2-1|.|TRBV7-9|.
CASSLDEDWRGYEQFF
TGTGCCAGCAGCTTAGACGAGGACTGGAGGGGTTATGAGCAGTTCTTC
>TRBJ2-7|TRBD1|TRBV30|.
CAWAIGTGMSYEQYF
TGTGCCTGGGCCATCGGGACAGGGATGTCCTACGAGCAGTACTTC
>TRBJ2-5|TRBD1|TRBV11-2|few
CASSTGTGAYRGQETQYF
TGTGCCAGCAGCACTGGGACAGGGGCGTATCGGGGCCAAGAGACCCAGTACTTC
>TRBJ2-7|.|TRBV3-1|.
CASSPQGGGLLYEQYF
TGTGCCAGCAGCCCGCAGGGGGGGGGGCTTCTCTACGAGCAGTACTTC
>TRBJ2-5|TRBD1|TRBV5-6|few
CASSLGTGVQETQYF
TGTGCCAGCAGCTTGGGGACAGGGGTTCAAGAGACCCAGTACTTC
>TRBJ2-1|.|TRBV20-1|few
CSARVGLVDEQFF
TGCAGTGCTAGGGTCGGGCTAGTGGATGAGCAGTTCTTC
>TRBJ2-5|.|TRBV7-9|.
CASSFPALGETQYF
TGTGCCAGCAGCTTCCCAGCTCTAGGGGAGACCCAGTACTTC
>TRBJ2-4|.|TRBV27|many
CATRDYSGLTKNIQYF
TGTGCCACCAGAGATTATTCTGGTTTGACCAAAAACATTCAGTACTTC
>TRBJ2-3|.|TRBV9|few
CASSPRRGSPGRTDTQYF
TGTGCCAGCAGCCCCCGGCGGGGTAGCCCCGGGCGCACAGATACGCAGTATTTT
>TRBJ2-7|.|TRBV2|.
CASSASPGLYEQYF
TGTGCCAGCAGTGCATCACCCGGATTATACGAGCAGTACTTC
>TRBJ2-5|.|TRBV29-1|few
CSVEKWTQETQYF
TGCAGCGTTGAAAAGTGGACCCAAGAGACCCAGTACTTC
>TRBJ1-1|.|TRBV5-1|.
CASSLGGRAATEAFF
TGCGCCAGCAGCTTGGGGGGCAGGGCGGCGACTGAAGCTTTCTTT
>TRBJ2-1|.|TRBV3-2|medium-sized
CASSQFGQGAYNEQFF
.
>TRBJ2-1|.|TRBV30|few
CAWEGGYLREQFF
TGTGCCTGGGAGGGGGGTTACCTACGGGAGCAGTTCTTC
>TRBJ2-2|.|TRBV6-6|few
CASSSLAGELFF
TGTGCCAGCAGTTCCTTGGCCGGGGAGCTGTTTTTT
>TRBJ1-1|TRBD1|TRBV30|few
CAWRTPRTGKTEAFF
TGTGCCTGGAGAACCCCCCGGACAGGGAAAACTGAAGCTTTCTTT
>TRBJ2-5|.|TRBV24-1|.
CATSQRDGSRETQYF
TGTGCCACCAGTCAACGGGACGGCTCGAGGGAGACCCAGTACTTC
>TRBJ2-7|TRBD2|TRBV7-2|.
CASSFRWEGRDEQYF
TGTGCCAGCAGCTTCAGGTGGGAGGGCCGAGACGAGCAGTACTTC
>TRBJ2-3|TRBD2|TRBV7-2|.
CASRTSGGAFDTQYF
TGTGCCAGCAGGACTAGCGGGGGGGCCTTTGATACGCAGTATTTT
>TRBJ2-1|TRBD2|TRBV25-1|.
CASSESPGTSGLKGYNEQFF
TGTGCCAGCAGTGAATCTCCGGGGACTAGCGGCCTAAAAGGGTACAATGAGCAGTTCTTC
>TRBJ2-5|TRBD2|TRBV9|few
CASSVHTGGQETQYF
TGTGCCAGCAGCGTTCACACGGGAGGCCAAGAGACCCAGTACTTC
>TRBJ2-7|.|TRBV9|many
CASSVVGLLYEQYF
TGTGCCAGCAGCGTAGTGGGACTCCTCTACGAGCAGTACTTC
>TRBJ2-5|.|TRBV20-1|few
CSAEKGETQYF
TGCAGTGCTGAGAAAGGAGAGACCCAGTACTTC
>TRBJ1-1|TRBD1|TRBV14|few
CASKTTGSRTGAFF
TGTGCCAGCAAGACGACAGGGTCTAGGACCGGGGCTTTCTTT
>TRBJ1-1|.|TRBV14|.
CASSQGWQGLEAFF
TGTGCCAGCAGCCAAGGTTGGCAGGGACTTGAAGCTTTCTTT
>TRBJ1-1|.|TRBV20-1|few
CSANAEAFF
TGCAGTGCTAACGCTGAAGCTTTCTTT
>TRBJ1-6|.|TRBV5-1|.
CASSLAGEYESPLHF
TGCGCCAGCAGCTTGGCCGGGGAATATGAGTCACCCCTCCACTTT
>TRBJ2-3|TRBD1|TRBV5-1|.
CASNEQGSTDTQYF
TGCGCCAGCAATGAACAGGGGAGCACAGATACGCAGTATTTT
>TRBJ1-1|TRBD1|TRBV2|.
CASTEDRGLSEAFF
TGTGCCAGCACCGAGGACAGGGGCCTAAGTGAAGCTTTCTTT
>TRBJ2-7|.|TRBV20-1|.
CSARDRDPPGLRSYEQYF
TGCAGTGCTAGAGATCGAGATCCCCCGGGACTTCGATCCTACGAGCAGTACTTC
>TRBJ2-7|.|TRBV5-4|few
CASSSDTSSYEQYF
TGTGCCAGCAGCTCCGACACCTCCTCCTACGAGCAGTACTTC
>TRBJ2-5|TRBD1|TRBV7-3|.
CASNPGQDMETQYF
TGTGCCAGCAACCCTGGACAGGACATGGAGACCCAGTACTTC
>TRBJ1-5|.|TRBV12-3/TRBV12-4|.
CASNRGAGQPQHF
TGTGCCAGCAATAGGGGGGCTGGCCAGCCCCAGCATTTT
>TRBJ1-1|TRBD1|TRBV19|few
CASSIQGANTEAFF
TGTGCCAGTAGTATACAGGGGGCGAACACTGAAGCTTTCTTT
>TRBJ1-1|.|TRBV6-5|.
CASRGLREDEAFF
TGTGCCAGCAGGGGGCTTAGGGAGGATGAAGCTTTCTTT
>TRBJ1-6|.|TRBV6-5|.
CASSRRGKRNSPLHF
TGTGCCAGCAGTCGGCGGGGGAAGCGGAATTCACCCCTCCACTTT
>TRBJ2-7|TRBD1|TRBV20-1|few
CSQPGTAIYEQYF
TGCAGTCAACCAGGGACAGCGATTTACGAGCAGTACTTC
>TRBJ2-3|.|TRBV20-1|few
CSAVEGVADTQYF
TGCAGTGCCGTGGAGGGGGTGGCAGATACGCAGTATTTT
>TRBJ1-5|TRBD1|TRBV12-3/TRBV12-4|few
CASSAGTANQPQHF
TGTGCCAGCAGCGCCGGGACAGCAAATCAGCCCCAGCATTTT
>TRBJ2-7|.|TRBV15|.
CATSRARYYEQYF
TGTGCCACCAGCAGAGCCAGGTACTACGAGCAGTACTTC
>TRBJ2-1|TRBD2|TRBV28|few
CASSIRTSGSEQFF
TGTGCCAGCAGTATCCGGACTAGCGGGAGTGAGCAGTTCTTC
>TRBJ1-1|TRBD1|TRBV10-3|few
CAISTTGRDGVNTEAFF
TGTGCCATCAGTACGACAGGGCGGGATGGAGTGAACACTGAAGCTTTCTTT
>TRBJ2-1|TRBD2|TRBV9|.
CASSITSGGVPEQFF
TGTGCCAGCAGCATCACTAGCGGGGGGGTCCCTGAGCAGTTCTTC
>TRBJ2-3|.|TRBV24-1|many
CATSDLGPTDTQYF
TGTGCCACCAGTGATTTAGGCCCCACAGATACGCAGTATTTT
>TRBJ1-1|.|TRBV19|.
CASSMGSWRDPEAFF
TGTGCCAGTAGTATGGGAAGCTGGAGGGACCCTGAAGCTTTCTTT
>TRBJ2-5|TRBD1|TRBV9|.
CASSGPQDDRGQETQYF
TGTGCCAGCAGCGGACCCCAAGACGACAGGGGCCAAGAGACCCAGTACTTC
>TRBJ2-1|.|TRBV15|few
CATKIQGSYNEQFF
TGTGCCACCAAAATACAGGGTTCCTACAATGAGCAGTTCTTC
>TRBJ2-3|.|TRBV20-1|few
CSASVRQASTDTQYF
TGCAGTGCTAGTGTTCGACAGGCCTCCACAGATACGCAGTATTTT
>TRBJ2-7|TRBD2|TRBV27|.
CASRSGTSGAYEQYF
TGTGCCAGCCGCTCCGGGACTAGCGGGGCCTACGAGCAGTACTTC
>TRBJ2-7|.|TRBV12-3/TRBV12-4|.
CASTSGDEQYF
TGTGCCAGCACGTCAGGGGACGAGCAGTACTTC